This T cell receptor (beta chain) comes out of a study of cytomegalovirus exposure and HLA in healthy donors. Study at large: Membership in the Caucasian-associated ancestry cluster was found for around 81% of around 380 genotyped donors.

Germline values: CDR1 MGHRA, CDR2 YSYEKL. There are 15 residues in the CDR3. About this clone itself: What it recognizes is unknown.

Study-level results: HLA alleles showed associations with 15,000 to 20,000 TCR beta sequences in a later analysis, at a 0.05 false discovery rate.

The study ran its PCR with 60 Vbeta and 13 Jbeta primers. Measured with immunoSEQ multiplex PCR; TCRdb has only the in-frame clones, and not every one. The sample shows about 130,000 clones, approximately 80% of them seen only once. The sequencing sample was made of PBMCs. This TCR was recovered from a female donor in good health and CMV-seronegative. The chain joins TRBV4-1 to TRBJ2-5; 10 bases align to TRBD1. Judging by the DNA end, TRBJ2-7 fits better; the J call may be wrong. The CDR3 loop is CASSQAGTGEREQYF. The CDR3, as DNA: TGCGCCAGCAGCCAAGCCGGGACAGGGGAACGCGAGCAGTACTTC.